The 12 T cell receptor beta chains below all came from one sample that was sequenced in a study of blood T cells in healthy people across ages. The authors ran a second PCR of about 7 to 11 cycles using a sample-barcoded 5' primer and a J-beta primer mix. TCRdb used MiXCR to reprocess the 5' RACE reads, holding one entry per CDR3 protein. The table includes more than 700,000 distinct CDR3 sequences, roughly 50% detected once. The sample comprised blood. The receptors were gathered from a man at least 80 years old in good health.

In this sample, this clonotype turned up a few times. CDR3 nucleotide sequence: TGCGCCAGCAGCGTTTTTGGTTCGGTCTATGGCTACACCTTC. As protein: CASSVFGSVYGYTF. This chain connects TRBV4-1 to TRBJ1-2; no clear D gene. Trimming shortened V by 5 bases and J by 4 bases, and 14 bases separated the two germline ends. Looked up from germline, CDR1 is MGHRA and CDR2 is YSYEKL. This CDR3 spans 14 amino acids.

This clonotype was picked up a small number of times. The V gene is TRBV29-1, the J gene TRBJ2-5, with D possibly TRBD1 on 5 matching bases. Germline V gene lookup returns CDR1 SQVTM and CDR2 ANQGSEA. The CDR3 is 12 amino acids. Trimming cost V 7 bases and J 1 base, with 10 bases left between them. The CDR3 reads CSESQGQETQYF. The CDR3 coding sequence is TGCAGCGAATCCCAGGGCCAAGAGACCCAGTACTTC. The full variable domain, its missing parts supplied by reference TRBV29-1 and TRBJ2-5, is SAVISQKPSRDICQRGTSLTIQCQVDSQVTMMFWYRQQPGQSLTLIATANQGSEATYESGFVIDKFPISRPNLTFSTLTVSNMSPEDSSIYLCSESQGQETQYFGPGTRLLVL.

The table lists this clonotype with a few counts. V gene TRBV20-1 combines with J gene TRBJ2-7, with D perhaps TRBD2 (5 bases). CDR1 and CDR2 from the germline V gene are DFQATT and SNEGSKA (reference sequence). V shed 7 bases and J shed 0 bases, with 16 bases lying between them. The CDR3 runs to 14 residues. Written as DNA, the CDR3 is TGCAGTGGAGCGGACCGGAGGAGCTCCTACGAGCAGTACTTC. Amino acid sequence: CSGADRRSSYEQYF.

This clonotype has just a few counts. V and J are TRBV13 and TRBJ2-5; no clear D. V was clipped by 2 bases and J by 5 bases, with 9 bases between them. CDR1 is PRHDT and CDR2 is FYEKMQ in the germline V gene (reference sequence). This CDR3 contains 13 residues. The chain's CDR3 is CASSLWAHETQYF. The CDR3, as DNA: TGTGCCAGCAGCTTATGGGCCCACGAGACCCAGTACTTC.

This clonotype was observed a few times. The chain employs TRBV27 and TRBJ2-5; TRBD1 aligns across 11 bases. The CDR3 loop spans 15 amino acids. From germline, CDR1 is MNHEY and CDR2 SMNVEV (reference sequence). Trimming removed 4 bases from V and 7 bases from J; junction bases left unmatched: 8. The CDR3 loop reads CASSYGQGAVGTQYF. Here the CDR3 DNA reads TGTGCCAGCAGTTATGGACAGGGGGCAGTTGGGACCCAGTACTTC.

The J gene is TRBJ2-2, the V gene TRBV20-1; perhaps TRBD1 as D (6 bases). Germline values: CDR1 DFQATT, CDR2 SNEGSKA (reference sequence). Trimming took off 3 bases at V and 2 bases at J, with 13 bases between the two ends. This CDR3 has 15 residues. The CDR3: CSARARGGNTGELFF. For the CDR3, the DNA is TGCAGTGCTAGGGCCCGTGGGGGCAACACCGGGGAGCTGTTTTTT.

This chain joins TRBV7-2 and TRBJ2-1, with TRBD2 identical over 8 bases. CDR1 is SGHTA, CDR2 FQGNSA, per germline. The CDR3 is 18 residues long. The J segment lost 7 bases and the V segment lost 4 bases, leaving 18 bases of the junction unmatched. The CDR3 DNA reads TGTGCCAGCAGCTCAGTGGGAGTAGCGGGATTGGGCAGGAATGAGCAGTTCTTC. It codes for CASSSVGVAGLGRNEQFF. Complete variable domain (other parts from reference TRBV7-2 and TRBJ2-1): GAGVSQSPSNKVTEKGKDVELRCDPISGHTALYWYRQSLGQGLEFLIYFQGNSAPDKSGLPSDRFSAERTGGSVSTLTIQRTQQEDSAVYLCASSSVGVAGLGRNEQFFGPGTRLTVL.

V and J are TRBV18 and TRBJ1-1; possible D gene TRBD1, 5 bases. Looked up from germline, CDR1 is KGHSH and CDR2 is LQKENI. Trimming stripped 7 bases from V and 4 bases from J, with 16 bases between. The CDR3 has 14 residues. This chain's CDR3 is CASCRGPGGTEAFF. The CDR3 DNA reads as TGTGCCAGCTGCCGGGGCCCCGGGGGCACTGAAGCTTTCTTT.

The chain recombines TRBV6-1 with TRBJ2-1, with TRBD2 matching 10 bases. The CDR3 loop spans 16 amino acids. V was clipped by 6 bases and J by 2 bases; unmatched bases: 7. The germline V gene encodes CDR1 MNHNS and CDR2 SASEGT. The CDR3 spells CASRRGTSATYNEQFF. The DNA of the CDR3 is TGTGCCAGCAGGAGAGGGACTAGCGCGACCTACAATGAGCAGTTCTTC.

V and J are TRBV4-2 and TRBJ2-4, with D possibly being TRBD2 (5 bases). TRBJ2-5 explains the end of the DNA better; the J call may be wrong. This CDR3 has 14 amino acids. From germline, CDR1 is LGHNA and CDR2 YNFKEQ. Here the CDR3 reads CASSRSLESGTQYF. CDR3 coding DNA: TGTGCCAGCAGCCGTTCTCTGGAGAGCGGGACCCAGTACTTC.

The chain carries TRBV18 and TRBJ2-5, with 11 bases fitting TRBD2. This CDR3 has 16 amino acids. Germline V gene lookup returns CDR1 KGHSH and CDR2 LQKENI. Trimming cost V 5 bases and J 5 bases; bases outside gene matches: 10. As DNA, the CDR3 is TGTGCCAGCTCATCGATCGGGACTAGCGGTCGGGAGACCCAGTACTTC. It yields the protein CASSSIGTSGRETQYF.

This clonotype was detected once. CDR3 sequence: CASLGEMANEKLFF. Here the CDR3 DNA reads TGTGCCAGCCTAGGGGAAATGGCTAATGAAAAACTGTTTTTT. This chain uses TRBV2 with TRBJ1-4, with D possibly being TRBD1 (5 bases). Germline V gene sequence: CDR1 SNHLY, CDR2 FYNNEI. The CDR3 sequence is 14 residues long. V dropped 8 bases and J dropped 3 bases, with 13 bases sitting between them.